This T cell receptor (beta chain) was recovered during a study of shared clonotypes between healthy human individuals. Study-wide background: Donor ages ranged 18 to 49 years: a couple of women, a few men. Study-level points and caveats: Clonotype sharing across several donors was observed for around 4.5% of naive CD4 clonotypes.

Concerning this clone: Its antigen remains unidentified.

Every subset had its genomic DNA shared out evenly among several immunoSEQ plates. The protocol was immunoSEQ multiplex PCR, while the TCRdb copy is restricted to in-frame clones and leaves out a portion. The table has some 630,000 clones, 95% to 96% seen once. Naive CD8 cells comprised CD45RO-negative, CCR7-positively selected cells, excluding terminally differentiated effector memory CD45RA+ cells. Free of recent acute infections or vaccinations, the donors were healthy HIV-negative adults. The length of the CDR3 is 15 residues. Germline CDR1 is SGHRS and CDR2 is YFSETQ. Trimming removed 0 bases from V and 0 bases from J, with 10 bases in between.

The chain joins TRBV5-1 to TRBJ2-7; no clear D gene. The receptor's source is a woman in her twenties or thirties in good health. Input material: naive CD8+ T cells sorted from blood. CDR3 DNA: TGCGCCAGCAGCTTGGATGTACCAGCCTCCTACGAGCAGTACTTC. Translating it yields CASSLDVPASYEQYF.